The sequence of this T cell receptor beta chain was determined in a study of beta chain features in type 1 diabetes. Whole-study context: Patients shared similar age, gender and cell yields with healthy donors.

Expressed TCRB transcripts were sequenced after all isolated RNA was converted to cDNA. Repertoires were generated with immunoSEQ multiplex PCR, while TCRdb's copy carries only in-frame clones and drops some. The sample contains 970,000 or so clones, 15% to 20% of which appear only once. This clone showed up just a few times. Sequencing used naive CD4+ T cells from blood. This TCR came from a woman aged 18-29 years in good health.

The CDR3, as DNA: TGTGCCAGCAGTTTATATCAGGGTAGCTACAATGAGCAGTTCTTC. Protein product: CASSLYQGSYNEQFF. V is TRBV28 and J is TRBJ2-1, with TRBD1 as a possible D gene (5 bases). V was cut by 1 base and J by 3 bases, with 10 bases left in between. Germline V gives CDR1 MDHEN, CDR2 SYDVKM. This CDR3 comprises 15 residues. Full variable domain (missing parts from reference TRBV28 and TRBJ2-1): DVKVTQSSRYLVKRTGEKVFLECVQDMDHENMFWYRQDPGLGLRLIYFSYDVKMKEKGDIPEGYSVSREKKERFSLILESASTNQTSMYLCASSLYQGSYNEQFFGPGTRLTVL.